Described below is a single T cell receptor beta chain sequence and its context. The data were obtained in a study of tumor-infiltrating lymphocytes in oesophageal squamous cell carcinoma. Each CDR3 protein gets one entry after TCRdb re-called the PCR reads with MiXCR. This sample has some 20,000 distinct CDR3 sequences, with roughly 40% found just once. CDR1 and CDR2 (germline): SNHLY, FYNNEI. This CDR3 contains 15 residues. The genes are TRBV2 and TRBJ2-4, with a possible D match to TRBD2 (5 bases). The DNA end favors TRBJ2-5, so the J call may be wrong. The origin of this receptor is a female donor with esophageal squamous cell carcinoma. Input material: normal esophageal tissue next to the tumor. The CDR3 nucleotides read TGTGCCAGCAGTGAGGGGATGGACTCCCAAGAGACCCAGTACTTC. This translates into CASSEGMDSQETQYF.